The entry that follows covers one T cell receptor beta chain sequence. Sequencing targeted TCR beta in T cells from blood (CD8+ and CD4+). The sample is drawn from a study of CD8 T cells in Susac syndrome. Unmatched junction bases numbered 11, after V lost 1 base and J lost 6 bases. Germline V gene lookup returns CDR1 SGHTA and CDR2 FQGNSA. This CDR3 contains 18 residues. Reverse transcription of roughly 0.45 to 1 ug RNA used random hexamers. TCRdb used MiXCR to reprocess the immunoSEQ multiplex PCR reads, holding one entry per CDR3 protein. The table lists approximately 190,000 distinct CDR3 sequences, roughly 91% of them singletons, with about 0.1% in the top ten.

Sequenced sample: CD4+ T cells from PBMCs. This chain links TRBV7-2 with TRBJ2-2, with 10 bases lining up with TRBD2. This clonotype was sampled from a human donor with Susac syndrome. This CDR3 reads CASSLGVLAGDMAGELFF. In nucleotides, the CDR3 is TGTGCCAGCAGCTTAGGAGTTCTAGCGGGAGATATGGCCGGGGAGCTGTTTTTT.